The sequence of this TCR beta chain was determined in a study of T cell changes during pregnancy in multiple sclerosis. This table comes from immunoSEQ multiplex PCR, and its TCRdb copy is limited to in-frame clones, with some not included. Of about 45,000 clones in the sample, roughly 90% were seen once. This CDR3 is 19 amino acids long. CDR1 SGHKS and CDR2 YYEKEE come from the germline V gene (reference sequence). V shed 4 bases and J 2 bases; nucleotides not matched to a gene: 21. The table lists this clone with a count of one. This TCR was sampled from a female donor with multiple sclerosis, enrolled in a pregnancy study. The specimen sequenced was PBMCs (not recorded whether the cells were cultured). The genes are TRBV5-5 and TRBJ2-7; 7 bases are shared with TRBD2. The CDR3 spells CASSRYSGLRGLTTYEQYF. The CDR3 nucleotides are TGTGCCAGCAGCCGCTATAGCGGGCTTCGGGGTCTTACCACCTACGAGCAGTACTTC. The full variable domain, its missing parts supplied by reference TRBV5-5 and TRBJ2-7, is DAGVTQSPTHLIKTRGQQVTLRCSPISGHKSVSWYQQVLGQGPQFIFQYYEKEERGRGNFPDRFSARQFPNYSSELNVNALLLGDSALYLCASSRYSGLRGLTTYEQYFGPGTRLTVT.